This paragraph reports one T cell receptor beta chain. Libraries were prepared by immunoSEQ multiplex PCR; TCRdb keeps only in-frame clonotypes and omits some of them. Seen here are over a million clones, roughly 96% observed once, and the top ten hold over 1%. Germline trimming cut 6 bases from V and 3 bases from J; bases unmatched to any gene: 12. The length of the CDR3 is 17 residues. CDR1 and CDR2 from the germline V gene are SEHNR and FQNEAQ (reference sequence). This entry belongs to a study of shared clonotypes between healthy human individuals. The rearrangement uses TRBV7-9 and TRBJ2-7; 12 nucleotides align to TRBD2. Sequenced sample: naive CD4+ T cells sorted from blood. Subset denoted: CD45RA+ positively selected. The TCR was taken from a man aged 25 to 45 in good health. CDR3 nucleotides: TGTGCCAGCAGGAGACTGGGAGGACTAGCGGGAAACTACGAGCAGTACTTC. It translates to CASRRLGGLAGNYEQYF.